Here is one T cell receptor beta chain with its context. Corrective heart surgery yielded resections, and these provided the thymus tissue. The sample belongs to a study of human thymus T cells. The protocol was immunoSEQ multiplex PCR, while the TCRdb copy is restricted to in-frame clones and leaves out a portion. The sample has tens of thousands of clones, nearly 98% seen once; the top ten hold roughly 0.028%. The sequence was collected from a boy younger than two with a congenital heart defect but otherwise immunologically healthy. Sample: thymus tissue.

CDR3 DNA: TGTGCCAGCAGCTTAACAGGGAGAACCATGAACACTGAAGCTTTCTTT. Encoded protein: CASSLTGRTMNTEAFF. This chain links TRBV7-2 with TRBJ1-1; a possible D gene is TRBD1 (6 bases). CDR1 SGHTA and CDR2 FQGNSA come from the germline V gene. The CDR3 has 16 amino acids. V lost 2 bases and J lost 0, with 13 bases in between. Looking up the rest from reference TRBV7-2 and TRBJ1-1 gives the full variable domain: GAGVSQSPSNKVTEKGKDVELRCDPISGHTALYWYRQSLGQGLEFLIYFQGNSAPDKSGLPSDRFSAERTGGSVSTLTIQRTQQEDSAVYLCASSLTGRTMNTEAFFGQGTRLTVV.